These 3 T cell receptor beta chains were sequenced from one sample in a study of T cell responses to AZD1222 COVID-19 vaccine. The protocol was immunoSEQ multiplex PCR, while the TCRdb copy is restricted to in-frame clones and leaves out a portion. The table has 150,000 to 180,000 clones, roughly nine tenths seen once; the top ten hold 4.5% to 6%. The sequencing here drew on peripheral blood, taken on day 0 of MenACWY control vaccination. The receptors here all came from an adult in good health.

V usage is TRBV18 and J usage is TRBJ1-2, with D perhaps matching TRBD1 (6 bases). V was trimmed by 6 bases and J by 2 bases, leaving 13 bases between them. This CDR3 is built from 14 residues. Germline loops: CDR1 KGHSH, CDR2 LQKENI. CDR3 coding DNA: TGTGCCAGCTCTACGGGGGGCCTGAACTATGGCTACACCTTC. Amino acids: CASSTGGLNYGYTF.

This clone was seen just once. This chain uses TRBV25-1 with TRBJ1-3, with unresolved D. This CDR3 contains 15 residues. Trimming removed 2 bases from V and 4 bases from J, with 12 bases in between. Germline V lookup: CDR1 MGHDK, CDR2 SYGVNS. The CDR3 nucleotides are TGTGCCAGCAGTGAAGATCTGCTGGGGGGAAACACCATATATTTT. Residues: CASSEDLLGGNTIYF.

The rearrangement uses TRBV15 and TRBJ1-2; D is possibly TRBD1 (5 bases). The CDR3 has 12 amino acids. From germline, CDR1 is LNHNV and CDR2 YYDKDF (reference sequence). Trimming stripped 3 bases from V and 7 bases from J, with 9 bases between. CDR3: CATSRDISGYTF. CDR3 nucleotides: TGTGCCACCAGCAGGGACATATCTGGCTACACCTTC.